The text below deals with one T cell receptor (beta chain). The CDR3 spans 20 residues. Germline CDR1 MNHNS, CDR2 SASEGT. Trimming at V came to 4 bases and at J to 1 base, leaving 20 bases not matched to a gene. The data are from a study of blood T cell repertoires in COVID-19. Overall study: The United States, Italy and Spain were the sources of the acute and convalescent COVID-19 samples. T cells, B-cell-depleted T cells, or PBMCs supplied cDNA or gDNA.

Authors' data handling: Reference gene primer amplification in the assay estimated nucleated cell counts. Data came from immunoSEQ multiplex PCR; TCRdb stores just in-frame clones and leaves some out. From that table come the V and J calls and clone size; the DNA was used to work out D and trimming. Of 180,000 or so clones listed, over 75% are singletons. The chain uses TRBV6-1 and TRBJ2-7; 9 nucleotides align to TRBD2. Material: peripheral blood. The sequence was collected from a woman aged 80 or older with acute or convalescent COVID-19. This CDR3 reads CASSGVRGSGSRGKSYEQYF. The CDR3 DNA is TGTGCCAGCAGTGGGGTCCGGGGTAGCGGGAGTAGGGGGAAATCCTACGAGCAGTACTTC.